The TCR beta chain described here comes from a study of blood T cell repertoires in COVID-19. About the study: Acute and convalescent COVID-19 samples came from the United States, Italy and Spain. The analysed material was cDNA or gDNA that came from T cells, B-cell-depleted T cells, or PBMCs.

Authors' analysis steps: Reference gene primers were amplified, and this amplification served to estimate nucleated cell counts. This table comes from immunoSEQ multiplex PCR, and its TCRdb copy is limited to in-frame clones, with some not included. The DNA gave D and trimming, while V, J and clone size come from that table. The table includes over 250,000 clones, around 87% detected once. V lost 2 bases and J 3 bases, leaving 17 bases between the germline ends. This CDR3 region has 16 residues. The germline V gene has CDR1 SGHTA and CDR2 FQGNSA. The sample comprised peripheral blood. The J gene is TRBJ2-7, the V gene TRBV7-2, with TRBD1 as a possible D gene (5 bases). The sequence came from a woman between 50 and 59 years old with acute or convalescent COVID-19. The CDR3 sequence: CASSLLGRSGIYEQYF. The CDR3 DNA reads TGTGCCAGCAGCTTACTGGGGCGGTCAGGGATCTACGAGCAGTACTTC. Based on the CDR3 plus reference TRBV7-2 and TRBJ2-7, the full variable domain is GAGVSQSPSNKVTEKGKDVELRCDPISGHTALYWYRQSLGQGLEFLIYFQGNSAPDKSGLPSDRFSAERTGGSVSTLTIQRTQQEDSAVYLCASSLLGRSGIYEQYFGPGTRLTVT.